The rows below give T cell receptor beta chains drawn from one sample of a study of blood T cell repertoires in COVID-19. Clones were read by immunoSEQ multiplex PCR, and TCRdb kept only the in-frame ones, dropping some. The data show about 90,000 clones, around 90% seen once. Sequencing was performed on peripheral blood. The receptors derive from a woman in her sixties or seventies with acute or convalescent COVID-19. Both conserved end residues are part of each CDR3. A D gene is named only where the DNA matches it firmly. Where a row states a size, it is once, few, many or the class of an expanded clone; other rows omit it.

>.|TRBV9|.|TRBJ1-2
TGTGCCAGCAGCGTAGCTACAGACTATGGCTACACCTTC
CASSVATDYGYTF
>.|TRBV5-6|.|TRBJ2-6
TGTGCCAGCAGCTACTTACTACGGGGCTCTGGGGCCAACGTCCTGACTTTC
CASSYLLRGSGANVLTF
>TRBD1|TRBV11-2|.|TRBJ1-2
TGTGCCAGCAACAAACAAGTACAGGGGCCCTATGGCCACACCTTC
CASNKQVQGPYGHTF
>TRBD2|TRBV7-8|once|TRBJ2-5
TGTGCCAGCAGCCGAGCGCGGGGGGACCAAGAGACCCAGTACTTC
CASSRARGDQETQYF
>TRBD1|TRBV5-1|.|TRBJ2-7
TGCGCCAGCAGCAGGGGGGCCAGAGGACAGGGGAACGAGCAGTACTTC
CASSRGARGQGNEQYF
>.|TRBV15|.|TRBJ1-2
TGTGCCACCAGCAGACGCGGGGGCTCCACACCCATTGGCTATGGCTACACCTTC
CATSRRGGSTPIGYGYTF
>.|TRBV9|.|TRBJ1-2
TGTGCCAGCAGCGTAGGAAGTCAGAACTATGGCTACACCTTC
CASSVGSQNYGYTF
>TRBD2|TRBV19|.|TRBJ2-5
TGTGCCAGTAGTACCCAAGGACTAGCACAAGAGACCCAGTACTTC
CASSTQGLAQETQYF
>TRBD2|TRBV3-1/TRBV3-2|.|TRBJ2-3
TGTGCCAGCAGCCCAGGACTAGCGGGGGGTAGCACAGATACGCAGTATTTT
CASSPGLAGGSTDTQYF
>TRBD2|TRBV6-5|.|TRBJ2-1
TGTGCCAGCAGTTTATCTAGCGGGAGTTTGCGGAATGAGCAGTTCTTC
CASSLSSGSLRNEQFF
>.|TRBV5-1|.|TRBJ2-2
TGCGCCAGCAGCTTGGCCATTGGCGGGAACACCGGGGAGCTGTTTTTT
CASSLAIGGNTGELFF
>.|TRBV28|.|TRBJ2-4
TGTGCCAGCAGCTACAGGGCCTTAGCCAAAAACATTCAGTACTTC
CASSYRALAKNIQYF
>TRBD1|TRBV14|.|TRBJ2-1
TGTGCCAGCAGCCCCGGACAGGCTCTAAGCTCCTACAATGAGCAGTTCTTC
CASSPGQALSSYNEQFF
>.|TRBV4-2|few|TRBJ1-5
TGTGCCAGCAGCCAAAGGGGATCAGGGAGCAATCAGCCCCAGCATTTT
CASSQRGSGSNQPQHF
>TRBD1|TRBV7-9|.|TRBJ1-4
TGTGCCAGCAGCCCAGCGACAGGGGGAGGTGAAAAACTGTTTTTT
CASSPATGGGEKLFF
>TRBD1|TRBV6-5|.|TRBJ1-3
TGTGCCAGCAGCGGGACAGTATTAGGTACCATATATTTT
CASSGTVLGTIYF
>TRBD1|TRBV5-1|.|TRBJ2-2
TGCGCCAGCAGCTTGCAGCCAGGGGGGAACACCGGGGAGCTGTTTTTT
CASSLQPGGNTGELFF
>TRBD2|TRBV4-2|.|TRBJ2-7
TGTGCCAGCAGCCAAGTGGCTAGCGGAGCCTACGAGCAGTACTTC
CASSQVASGAYEQYF
>.|TRBV6-5|.|TRBJ1-3
TGTGCCAGCAGCCTAGGACACTTCTCTGGAAACACCATATATTTT
CASSLGHFSGNTIYF
>TRBD1|TRBV29-1|.|TRBJ1-1
TGCAGCGGCAGGGGGCTAAACACTGAAGCTTTCTTT
CSGRGLNTEAFF
>TRBD2|TRBV28|.|TRBJ2-5
TGTGCCAGCAGTTCTAGCGGGAGGGGAGAGACCCAGTACTTC
CASSSSGRGETQYF
>TRBD2|TRBV5-4|.|TRBJ2-3
TGTGCCAGCAGCTTGAAGCTAGCGGGACCATACACAGATACGCAGTATTTT
CASSLKLAGPYTDTQYF
>TRBD2|TRBV15|.|TRBJ2-1
TGTGCCACCAGCAGGACCCGGGGGAGTAGCGGGATGGGAAATGAGCAGTTCTTC
CATSRTRGSSGMGNEQFF
>.|TRBV7-9|.|TRBJ2-5
TGTGCCAGCAGCCCACGAGACATGGCCCAGTACTTC
CASSPRDMAQYF
>TRBD2|TRBV3-1/TRBV3-2|.|TRBJ2-2
TGTGCCAGCAGCCCAGGACTAGCGGGAGTTTACACCGGGGAGCTGTTTTTT
CASSPGLAGVYTGELFF
>TRBD2|TRBV10-3|.|TRBJ2-3
TGTGCCATCAGGGCCAGCGGGGGGGCTGGCACAGATACGCAGTATTTT
CAIRASGGAGTDTQYF
>.|TRBV11-2|.|TRBJ2-3
TGTGCCAGCAGCTACAGGGTCCAAGGGGGACGGATCACAGATACGCAGTATTTT
CASSYRVQGGRITDTQYF
>.|TRBV4-1|.|TRBJ2-2
TGCGCCAGCAGCCATCTACAGGGCAGGAGCACCGGGGAGCTGTTTTTT
CASSHLQGRSTGELFF
>TRBD1|TRBV19|.|TRBJ1-5
TGTGCCAGTAGTAGGACGGAAGGGACAGGGGAAGGGCAGCCCCAGCATTTT
CASSRTEGTGEGQPQHF